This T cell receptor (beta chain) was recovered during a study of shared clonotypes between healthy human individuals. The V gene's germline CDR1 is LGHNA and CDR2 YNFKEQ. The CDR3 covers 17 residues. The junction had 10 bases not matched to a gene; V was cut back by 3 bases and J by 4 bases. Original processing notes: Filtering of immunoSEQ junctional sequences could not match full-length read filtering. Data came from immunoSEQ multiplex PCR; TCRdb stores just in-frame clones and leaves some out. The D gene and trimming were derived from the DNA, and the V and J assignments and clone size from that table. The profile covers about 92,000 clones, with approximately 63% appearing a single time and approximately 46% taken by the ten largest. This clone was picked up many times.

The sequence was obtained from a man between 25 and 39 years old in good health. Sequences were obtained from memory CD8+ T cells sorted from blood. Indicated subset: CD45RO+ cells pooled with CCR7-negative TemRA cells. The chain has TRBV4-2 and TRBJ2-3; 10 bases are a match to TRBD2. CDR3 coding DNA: TGTGCCAGCAGCCAGACTAACCTAGCGGGAGATGCAGATACGCAGTATTTT. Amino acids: CASSQTNLAGDADTQYF.